This T cell receptor beta chain stems from a study of CD8 T cells in ankylosing spondylitis (dated by TCRdb to about 2017). Describing the broader study: T cell receptor beta repertoires were profiled in healthy donors and ankylosing spondylitis patients so that disease-linked TCR variants could be found. Peripheral blood samples were taken, and synovial fluid was additionally collected from ankylosing spondylitis patients. The whole study cohort included about a hundred healthy donors and roughly 24 ankylosing spondylitis patients.

The listed sequencing device is Illumina HiSeq 2500. Quantitative 5'-RACE with molecular barcodes was the method used to prepare the TCR beta libraries. The authors' analysis ran thus. Disease-linked TCR variants were identified with a new computational method built on a probabilistic model of VDJ rearrangement. The raw public data were reprocessed by TCRdb itself: fastp quality trimming at Q25, MiXCR clonotype calling, in-frame beta chains only. CDR3 protein sequences are deduplicated, and each keeps its most common genes and DNA. The V and J calls shown here were made by TCRdb, not taken from the authors' results. For this sample the table gives around 140,000 distinct CDR3 sequences, of which over 15% were detected only once. Together, the top ten hold approximately 33% of the sample. This clonotype was observed a handful of times. What antigen it recognizes has not been identified. Base qualities were left out, and no much larger clone turns up one base away.

Overall study results and their limits: Blood from ankylosing spondylitis patients appeared to be characterized by a TCR beta motif made up of seven or eight highly homologous amino acid variants. The disease-linked clones had a CD8+ phenotype and were found at relatively low frequencies in peripheral blood. Significant enrichment of the disease-linked clones was reported in matched synovial fluid samples from ankylosing spondylitis patients. Some motif variants were previously reported in synovial fluid and blood of reactive arthritis patients, suggesting common disease-initiation mechanisms.

The source material was blood, either unsorted or a sorted T cell fraction (not recorded which). This receptor was identified in a male donor with ankylosing spondylitis.

The encoded CDR3 is CAMRAGGYAEAFF. The nucleotides read TGTGCCATGAGGGCAGGGGGCTATGCTGAAGCTTTCTTT. The sequence links TRBV10-3 to TRBJ1-1, with 8 central nucleotides matching TRBD1. From the cysteine through the phenylalanine, the CDR3 covers 13 amino acids. The DNA shown is the 39-base CDR3, in frame from base 1. V and J are trimmed by 9 bases and 6 bases, and the gene matches miss 9 bases of the junction. CDR1 ENHRY and CDR2 SYGVKD are derived from the germline V gene.